This entry lists 13 T cell receptor beta chains sequenced from one sample in a study of graft-versus-host responses after intestinal transplantation. Only in-frame clones appear in the TCRdb table, and some are missing; sequencing was by immunoSEQ multiplex PCR. The profile shows over 90,000 clones, roughly 90% of them singletons. No cognate antigen is known for these TCRs. The sequences come from unstimulated CD8+ T cells sorted from spleen or lymph node cells, collected before intestinal transplant. These receptors were collected from a human donor who received an intestinal transplant.

V is TRBV6-5 and J is TRBJ2-5; 8 bases match TRBD1. The CDR3 length is 15 residues. Losses at the gene ends were 7 bases for V and 7 bases for J; bases not matched to a gene: 14. The V gene's germline CDR1 is MNHEY and CDR2 SVGAGI. CDR3 in amino acids: CASTPNRGVKGTQYF. CDR3 bases: TGTGCCAGCACCCCGAACAGGGGGGTAAAGGGGACCCAGTACTTC.

The genes are TRBV30 and TRBJ1-4; no clear D. The V gene lost 0 bases and the J gene lost 7 bases, with 6 bases spanning the gap. The CDR3 extends over 12 amino acids. Germline CDR1 GTSNPN, CDR2 SVGIG (reference sequence). The CDR3 spells CAWSVVGEKLFF. The CDR3 nucleotides read TGTGCCTGGAGTGTTGTCGGTGAAAAACTGTTTTTT.

This clone showed up just a few times. The chain employs TRBV4-1 and TRBJ1-2, with 9 positions matching TRBD1. V trimming: 0 bases; J trimming: 8 bases; junction bases outside the gene matches: 4. Germline V gives CDR1 MGHRA, CDR2 YSYEKL. This CDR3 is 14 amino acids long. The DNA of the CDR3 is TGCGCCAGCAGCCAAGATAATGGGACAGGGGGCTACACCTTC. This sequence encodes CASSQDNGTGGYTF.

This clone was seen once. V is TRBV4-1 and J is TRBJ2-7; 9 nucleotides line up with TRBD1. CDR3 length: 16 residues. The J segment lost 0 bases and the V segment lost 3 bases, leaving 6 bases of the junction unmatched. Germline V gene sequence: CDR1 MGHRA, CDR2 YSYEKL. The CDR3 here is CASSHGDRVSSYEQYF. In DNA, the CDR3 is TGCGCCAGCAGCCACGGGGACAGGGTAAGCTCCTACGAGCAGTACTTC.

The CDR3 nucleotides are TGTGCCAGCGGGAGGGAGCCGACAACTAGCGGAGGGAACACCGGGGAGCTGTTTTTT. This translates into CASGREPTTSGGNTGELFF. V and J are TRBV5-7 and TRBJ2-2, with 8 bases fitting TRBD2. TRBV5-7 has ORF status, its function being uncertain. The V and J ends lost 7 bases and 1 base, in that order; junction bases with no gene match: 18. The CDR3 length is 19 residues.

The rearrangement uses TRBV19 and TRBJ1-2, with D possibly being TRBD1 (5 bases). V was pared by 7 bases and J by 10 bases, with 13 bases between. Germline CDR1 LNHDA, CDR2 SQIVND (reference sequence). The CDR3 consists of 11 residues. The CDR3 DNA sequence: TGTGCCAGTACCATGGGGGGAGTCTACACCTTC. It is translated as CASTMGGVYTF.

The chain combines TRBV11-2 with TRBJ1-6; D gene uncertain. CDR1 is SGHAT, CDR2 FQNNGV, per germline. Trimming pared 3 bases from V and 7 bases from J, leaving 7 bases between. There are 13 residues in the CDR3. CDR3 DNA sequence: TGTGCCAGCAGCTTCCAGAGGAATTCACCCCTCCACTTT. It is translated as CASSFQRNSPLHF. Drawing the rest from reference TRBV11-2 and TRBJ1-6, the complete variable domain is EAGVAQSPRYKIIEKRQSVAFWCNPISGHATLYWYQQILGQGPKLLIQFQNNGVVDDSQLPKDRFSAERLKGVDSTLKIQPAKLEDSAVYLCASSFQRNSPLHFGNGTRLTVT.

This rearrangement joins TRBV5-6 to TRBJ2-7; possibly TRBD2 for D (6 bases). CDR3 length: 13 residues. The V gene's germline CDR1 is SGHDT and CDR2 YYEEEE. With 2 bases removed from V and 3 bases from J, the gap between germline ends came to 9 bases. CDR3 protein: CASSFSSGYEQYF. The CDR3 DNA is TGTGCCAGCAGCTTCAGTAGCGGCTACGAGCAGTACTTC.

This clone is a singleton in its sample. This chain uses TRBV28 with TRBJ2-7; 8 bases align to TRBD2. Losses at the gene ends were 5 bases for V and 3 bases for J; bases not matched to a gene: 9. Germline V CDR1 and CDR2: MDHEN, SYDVKM. This CDR3 contains 15 residues. The CDR3 DNA reads TGTGCCAGCAGTCCTAGCGGGCCCCATCTCTACGAGCAGTACTTC. This sequence encodes CASSPSGPHLYEQYF.

This rearrangement joins TRBV4-1 to TRBJ2-3, with D maybe TRBD1 (5 bases). Germline CDR1 is MGHRA and CDR2 is YSYEKL. This CDR3 has 15 amino acids. V lost 1 base and J lost 2, with 10 bases in between. CDR3 amino acids: CASSQGRALTDTQYF. The CDR3 coding sequence is TGCGCCAGCAGCCAAGGCAGGGCCCTCACAGATACGCAGTATTTT.

The chain uses TRBV19 and TRBJ1-1, with D possibly TRBD1 on 5 matching bases. The V gene lost 3 bases and the J gene lost 0 bases, with 14 bases spanning the gap. There are 16 residues in the CDR3. CDR1 LNHDA and CDR2 SQIVND come from the germline V gene (reference sequence). DNA for the CDR3: TGTGCCAGTAGTATGAGAGGAGGGGCTATGAACACTGAAGCTTTCTTT. Amino acid sequence: CASSMRGGAMNTEAFF.

The rearrangement links TRBV6-6 to TRBJ2-3, with a tentative D call TRBD1 (5 bases). This CDR3 comprises 12 residues. Trimming removed 5 bases from V and 6 bases from J, with 9 bases in between. Germline-derived CDR1 and CDR2 are MNHNY and SVGAGI (reference sequence). The CDR3 reads CASSNKGDTQYF. For the CDR3, the DNA is TGTGCCAGCAGTAACAAGGGGGATACGCAGTATTTT.

The chain is built from TRBV27 and TRBJ1-2, with 7 bases that match TRBD1. After removal of 5 bases from V and 5 bases from J, the junction contained 11 bases not matched to a gene. The CDR3 spans 15 residues. Germline loops: CDR1 MNHEY, CDR2 SMNVEV (reference sequence). CDR3 bases: TGTGCCAGCAGTCCCCGGGACAGCCTTGGGTATGGCTACACCTTC. It yields the protein CASSPRDSLGYGYTF.